The 27 T cell receptor beta chains below were found in one sample sequenced in a study of OX40 agonist ivuxolimab in advanced cancers. Method: immunoSEQ multiplex PCR; TCRdb's copy keeps in-frame clones and lacks some. This table has over 85,000 clones, around 88% appearing once. Material: CD4+ or CD8+ T cells sorted from blood, obtained in a trial of the OX40 agonist ivuxolimab. These TCRs come from an adult with an advanced solid tumor such as melanoma, head and neck, liver or kidney cancer.

The chain has TRBV20-1 and TRBJ1-1; D remains ambiguous. The V end was cut by 4 bases, the J end by 8 bases, with 11 bases between. CDR3 length: 11 amino acids. Per the germline V gene, CDR1 is DFQATT and CDR2 is SNEGSKA (reference sequence). CDR3 loop: CSAKGQMEAFF. The CDR3 DNA is TGCAGTGCTAAAGGCCAAATGGAAGCTTTCTTT.

The rearrangement joins TRBV14 to TRBJ2-5, with D perhaps TRBD2 (7 bases). CDR3 size: 16 residues. V gave up 4 bases and J gave up 0 bases, with 15 bases separating them. Germline loops: CDR1 SGHDN, CDR2 FVKESK. The CDR3 protein is CASSRGRGTHQETQYF. In DNA form, the CDR3 reads TGTGCCAGCAGCCGAGGGAGGGGGACCCACCAAGAGACCCAGTACTTC.

The rearrangement links TRBV9 to TRBJ2-3, with D possibly matching TRBD2 (7 bases). The V gene lost 0 bases and the J gene lost 9 bases, with 17 bases spanning the gap. The CDR3 length is 15 residues. The germline gives CDR1 SGDLS, CDR2 YYNGEE. DNA for the CDR3: TGTGCCAGCAGCGTAGAAAGTGGGGGGGCCGAGACGCAGTATTTT. Amino acid sequence: CASSVESGGAETQYF.

CDR3 residues: CASSLERGITDTQYF. The CDR3 DNA sequence: TGTGCCAGCAGCTTAGAGCGGGGGATCACAGATACGCAGTATTTT. This chain connects TRBV11-3 to TRBJ2-3, with 7 positions matching TRBD2. This CDR3 has 15 residues. From germline, CDR1 is SGHNT and CDR2 YENEEA. With 0 bases clipped from V and 2 bases from J, the junction kept 2 bases outside the gene matches.

V and J are TRBV4-3 and TRBJ2-7; 12 bases are a match to TRBD2. CDR1 and CDR2 (germline): LGHNA, YSLEER. The CDR3 is made up of 15 amino acids. Losses at the gene ends were 5 bases for V and 3 bases for J; bases not matched to a gene: 5. CDR3 sequence: CASSARLAGVYEQYF. In DNA, the CDR3 is TGCGCCAGCAGCGCCCGACTAGCGGGGGTCTACGAGCAGTACTTC.

The V call is TRBV5-4, the J call TRBJ1-2, with D possibly matching TRBD1 (5 bases). With 1 base removed from V and 0 bases from J, the gap between germline ends came to 10 bases. From germline, CDR1 is SGHNT and CDR2 YYREEE (reference sequence). The CDR3 is 15 amino acids. CDR3 bases: TGTGCCAGCAGCTTGAGGGGCAGCTCTAACTATGGCTACACCTTC. It translates to CASSLRGSSNYGYTF.

The genes are TRBV5-4 and TRBJ1-2, with D unresolved. This CDR3 has 14 residues. The V gene's germline CDR1 is SGHNT and CDR2 YYREEE (reference sequence). The V and J ends lost 1 base and 3 bases respectively, with 10 bases between them. CDR3 coding DNA: TGTGCCAGCAGCTTGACGGCGAGGGACTATGGCTACACCTTC. Amino acids: CASSLTARDYGYTF.

The gene calls are TRBV11-2 and TRBJ2-5, with D possibly being TRBD1 (6 bases). Germline V lookup: CDR1 SGHAT, CDR2 FQNNGV. CDR3 length: 15 residues. V was trimmed by 5 bases and J by 2 bases, leaving 15 bases between them. The CDR3 region has the DNA TGTGCCAGCAGCACAAGACGTGGGACACAAGAGACCCAGTACTTC. Its protein product is CASSTRRGTQETQYF.

This chain links TRBV28 with TRBJ1-5, with D possibly TRBD1 on 5 matching bases. V gave up 0 bases and J gave up 9 bases, with 18 bases separating them. CDR1 and CDR2 (germline): MDHEN, SYDVKM. The CDR3 is made up of 16 amino acids. The chain's CDR3 is CASSLWGTAPRVPQHF. In nucleotides, the CDR3 is TGTGCCAGCAGTTTATGGGGGACCGCACCCAGGGTGCCCCAGCATTTT.

The chain is built from TRBV4-2 and TRBJ1-2, with 11 bases identical to TRBD1. This CDR3 is built from 14 residues. V lost 3 bases to trimming and J lost 4 bases; unmatched junction nucleotides: 1. Germline CDR1 and CDR2: LGHNA and YNFKEQ. This chain's CDR3 is CASSQGQGVYGYTF. The CDR3 DNA reads TGTGCCAGCAGCCAGGGACAGGGGGTCTATGGCTACACCTTC.

This clone showed up many times. The chain carries TRBV5-4 and TRBJ1-4; 7 nucleotides line up with TRBD1. The CDR3 spans 17 residues. The J segment lost 0 bases and the V segment lost 4 bases, leaving 9 bases of the junction unmatched. Germline loops: CDR1 SGHNT, CDR2 YYREEE (reference sequence). For the CDR3, the DNA is TGTGCCAGCAGCCCAAATACGGGGACAGCAACTAATGAAAAACTGTTTTTT. It yields the protein CASSPNTGTATNEKLFF.

This clone was found once. The gene calls are TRBV28 and TRBJ1-2; no clear D gene. The length of the CDR3 is 11 residues. Germline V gene data show CDR1 as MDHEN and CDR2 as SYDVKM. V was pared by 6 bases and J by 4 bases, with 6 bases between. DNA for the CDR3: TGTGCCAGCAGCTCAGCCTATGGCTACACCTTC. It specifies CASSSAYGYTF.

This clone came up once. The rearrangement links TRBV21-1 to TRBJ1-4. TRBV21-1 is labeled a pseudogene. CDR3 length: 13 residues. This chain's CDR3 is CASSKATNEKLFF. CDR3 nucleotides: TGTGCCAGCAGCAAAGCAACTAATGAAAAACTGTTTTTT.

The CDR3 here is CASSPPRQGPGELFF. The CDR3 nucleotides are TGTGCCAGCTCACCACCCCGACAGGGTCCCGGGGAGCTGTTTTTT. The chain links TRBV18 to TRBJ2-2, with 7 nucleotides matching TRBD1. CDR3 length: 15 residues. Per the germline V gene, CDR1 is KGHSH and CDR2 is LQKENI. V lost 0 bases, J lost 6 bases, and 4 bases stayed unmatched.

This sequence joins TRBV5-4 and TRBJ1-1; possibly TRBD1 for D (5 bases). The V gene lost 0 bases and the J gene lost 0 bases, with 15 bases spanning the gap. The germline V gene encodes CDR1 SGHNT and CDR2 YYREEE (reference sequence). This CDR3 is built from 17 residues. The chain's CDR3 is CASSLEGRAAMNTEAFF. Here the CDR3 DNA reads TGTGCCAGCAGCTTGGAAGGCAGGGCGGCAATGAACACTGAAGCTTTCTTT. Combining the CDR3 with reference TRBV5-4 and TRBJ1-1 gives the whole variable domain ETGVTQSPTHLIKTRGQQVTLRCSSQSGHNTVSWYQQALGQGPQFIFQYYREEENGRGNFPPRFSGLQFPNYSSELNVNALELDDSALYLCASSLEGRAAMNTEAFFGQGTRLTVV.

The rearrangement uses TRBV6-5 and TRBJ1-5; D is uncertain. Germline V gene sequence: CDR1 MNHEY, CDR2 SVGAGI. The CDR3 runs 13 residues. Trimming removed 6 bases from V and 0 bases from J, with 6 bases in between. The CDR3 sequence: CASSDYSNQPQHF. CDR3 sequence (DNA): TGTGCCAGCAGCGACTATAGCAATCAGCCCCAGCATTTT.

The chain recombines TRBV2 with TRBJ2-7; 10 positions match TRBD1. Germline CDR1 is SNHLY and CDR2 is FYNNEI. V shed 11 bases, J shed 2 bases, and the junction held 6 bases outside the gene matches. CDR3 length equals 13 residues. The CDR3 region is CADSGTGAYEQYF. CDR3 in DNA: TGTGCCGACTCGGGGACAGGGGCCTACGAGCAGTACTTC.

The chain joins TRBV19 to TRBJ2-7; 7 bases are a match to TRBD1. Trimming took 1 base from V and 2 from J; bases not matched to a gene: 8. The CDR3 has 16 amino acids. CDR1 and CDR2 from the germline V gene are LNHDA and SQIVND (reference sequence). Written as DNA, the CDR3 is TGTGCCAGTAGTATAGGTACCGGGACAGCGACCTACGAGCAGTACTTC. This encodes CASSIGTGTATYEQYF.

This chain links TRBV2 with TRBJ2-2; D remains unclear. Trimming removed 4 bases from V and 2 bases from J, with 8 bases in between. Germline CDR1 reads SNHLY; CDR2 reads FYNNEI. The CDR3 has 14 amino acids. DNA for the CDR3: TGTGCCAGCAGTGCCTTTCGAAACACCGGGGAGCTGTTTTTT. Translated, it gives CASSAFRNTGELFF.

This chain uses TRBV27 with TRBJ1-4; possible D gene TRBD1, 6 bases. V dropped 5 bases and J dropped 7 bases, with 14 bases sitting between them. The CDR3 has 14 residues. The germline gives CDR1 MNHEY, CDR2 SMNVEV (reference sequence). CDR3: CASSGTWEGEKLFF. As DNA, the CDR3 is TGTGCCAGCAGTGGGACATGGGAAGGTGAAAAACTGTTTTTT. The whole variable domain, filled in from reference TRBV27 and TRBJ1-4, reads EAQVTQNPRYLITVTGKKLTVTCSQNMNHEYMSWYRQDPGLGLRQIYYSMNVEVTDKGDVPEGYKVSRKEKRNFPLILESPSPNQTSLYFCASSGTWEGEKLFFGSGTQLSVL.

The V gene is TRBV11-2, the J gene TRBJ2-1; the match to TRBD1 covers 9 bases. In germline, CDR1 is SGHAT, CDR2 FQNNGV. The CDR3 loop spans 15 amino acids. The junction had 8 bases not matched to a gene; V was cut back by 5 bases and J by 6 bases. In DNA, the CDR3 is TGTGCCAGCAGCACCCGTCGACAGGGGGGCAATGAGCAGTTCTTC. Translated, it gives CASSTRRQGGNEQFF.

The J gene is TRBJ1-3, the V gene TRBV5-6, with TRBD1 matching 7 bases. Germline V gene lookup returns CDR1 SGHDT and CDR2 YYEEEE. The CDR3 loop spans 16 amino acids. Trimming at V came to 0 bases and at J to 0 bases, leaving 3 bases not matched to a gene. The CDR3 sequence is CASSLVGQSSGNTIYF. The CDR3 bases are TGTGCCAGCAGCTTGGTGGGACAGAGCTCTGGAAACACCATATATTTT. Full variable domain (rest looked up from reference TRBV5-6 and TRBJ1-3): DAGVTQSPTHLIKTRGQQVTLRCSPKSGHDTVSWYQQALGQGPQFIFQYYEEEERQRGNFPDRFSGHQFPNYSSELNVNALLLGDSALYLCASSLVGQSSGNTIYFGEGSWLTVV.

This rearrangement joins TRBV28 to TRBJ2-7; D may be TRBD1 or TRBD2 (5 bases each). CDR1 and CDR2 (germline): MDHEN, SYDVKM. This CDR3 region has 14 residues. The V and J ends lost 6 bases and 2 bases respectively, with 14 bases between them. CDR3 coding DNA: TGTGCCAGCAGGGTCGGGACCGCCACCTACGAGCAGTACTTC. This gives the protein CASRVGTATYEQYF.

Worth noting for this clone: The sample has other DNA sequences that encode this CDR3 too. The chain couples TRBV18 to TRBJ1-1, with D possibly TRBD1 on 5 matching bases. Germline CDR1 reads KGHSH; CDR2 reads LQKENI. The CDR3 spans 14 residues. V lost 4 bases and J 0 bases, leaving 9 bases between the germline ends. The CDR3 DNA sequence: TGTGCCAGCTCACTGGGGACGGTGAACACTGAAGCTTTCTTT. Encoded protein: CASSLGTVNTEAFF.

The chain links TRBV5-5 to TRBJ1-1; maybe TRBD1 (6 bases). This CDR3 region has 16 residues. V was shortened by 2 bases and J by 5 bases, with 19 bases between the two germline ends. The germline CDR1 and CDR2 sequences are SGHKS and YYEKEE (reference sequence). CDR3 sequence reads: CASSFGIRGEWTEAFF. The CDR3 DNA reads TGTGCCAGCAGCTTCGGAATTAGGGGGGAGTGGACTGAAGCTTTCTTT.

In DNA form, the CDR3 reads TGTGCCATCAGTGAGCTGGACAGGGTCGGGGGCTACACCTTC. Translated: CAISELDRVGGYTF. This rearrangement joins TRBV10-3 to TRBJ1-2, with 8 bases aligning to TRBD1. The CDR3 has 14 residues. Trimming at V came to 2 bases and at J to 8 bases, leaving 7 bases not matched to a gene. Germline lookup yields CDR1 ENHRY and CDR2 SYGVKD.

The rearrangement uses TRBV7-3 and TRBJ2-1; 7 bases agree with TRBD2. The CDR3 loop spans 15 amino acids. V shed 2 bases and J 3 bases; nucleotides not matched to a gene: 4. Germline values: CDR1 SGHTA, CDR2 FQGTGA. The CDR3 spells CASSLGRADYNEQFF. CDR3 sequence (DNA): TGTGCCAGCAGCTTAGGGAGGGCGGACTACAATGAGCAGTTCTTC.